The clone carrying this T cell receptor beta chain showed up just once. The sample belongs to a study of blood T cell repertoires in COVID-19. Assay used: immunoSEQ multiplex PCR; TCRdb lists only in-frame clones, some missing. Of 270,000 or so clones in the sample, approximately 89% were seen once. The sequencing input was peripheral blood. This TCR came from a man between 40 and 49 years old with active or convalescent COVID-19.

CDR3 bases: TGTGCCTGGAGTGCTCAAGAGACCCAGTACTTC. Translation: CAWSAQETQYF. J is TRBJ2-5 and V is TRBV30; no clear D. Germline assignment: CDR1 GTSNPN and CDR2 SVGIG (reference sequence). V lost 1 base and J 2 bases, leaving 2 bases between the germline ends. The CDR3 is 11 amino acids. Full variable domain (missing parts from reference TRBV30 and TRBJ2-5): SQTIHQWPATLVQPVGSPLSLECTVEGTSNPNLYWYRQAAGRGLQLLFYSVGIGQISSEVPQNLSASRPQDRQFILSSKKLLLSDSGFYLCAWSAQETQYFGPGTRLLVL.